Given below is one T cell receptor (beta chain) in context. What it recognizes is unknown. One junction end disagrees with the germline gene, perhaps due to a read error. The record originates from a study of CD8+CD57+ T cells in acquired aplastic anemia. Findings and limits, study-wide: Patients and controls shared about 30 CD8+ CDR3 sequences.

The study profiled TCR beta VDJ and CDR3 using genomic DNA as template. Each CDR3 protein gets one entry after TCRdb re-called the reads with MiXCR. The sample holds 400,000 to 500,000 distinct CDR3 sequences, approximately 70% seen once. Germline V gene sequence: CDR1 SGHTA, CDR2 FQGTGA. The CDR3 is 14 residues long. The chain is built from TRBV7-3 and TRBJ1-5, with a possible D match to TRBD1 (5 bases). Material for sequencing was sorted CD4+, CD8+, or CD8+CD57+ T cells (not recorded which) from PBMCs. The source is a human donor in good health, serving as a control. The CDR3 region has the DNA TGTGCCAGCAGCTCAGCCGGGACTCACCAAGAGACCCAGTTT. Its protein is CASSSAGTHQETQF.